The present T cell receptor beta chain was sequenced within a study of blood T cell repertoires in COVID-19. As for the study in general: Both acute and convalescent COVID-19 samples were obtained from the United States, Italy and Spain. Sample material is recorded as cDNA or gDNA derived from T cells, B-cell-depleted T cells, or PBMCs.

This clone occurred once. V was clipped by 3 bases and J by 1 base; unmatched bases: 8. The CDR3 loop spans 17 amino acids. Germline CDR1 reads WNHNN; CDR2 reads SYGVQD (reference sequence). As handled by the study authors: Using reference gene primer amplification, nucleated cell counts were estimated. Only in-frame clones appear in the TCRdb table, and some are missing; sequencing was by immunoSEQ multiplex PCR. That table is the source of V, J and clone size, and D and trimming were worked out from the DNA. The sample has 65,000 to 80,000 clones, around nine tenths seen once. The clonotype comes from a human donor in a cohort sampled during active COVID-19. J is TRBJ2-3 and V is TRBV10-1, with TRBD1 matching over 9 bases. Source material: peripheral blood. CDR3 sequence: CASSDPSRQGGTDTQYF. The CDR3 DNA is TGCGCCAGCAGTGACCCATCGCGACAGGGGGGCACAGATACGCAGTATTTT.